This T cell receptor beta chain was documented in a study of T cells after posttransplantation cyclophosphamide. This clone was detected once. V was clipped by 8 bases and J by 0 bases; unmatched bases: 4. This CDR3 region has 15 residues. CDR1 is MNHEY and CDR2 is SVGAGI in the germline V gene. The naive gate required viable CD3+CD4+ or CD3+CD8+ cells with CCR7+CD45RA+CD45RO-CD95-CD27+CD28+ phenotype. The method was immunoSEQ multiplex PCR; TCRdb's version includes in-frame clones alone and lacks a portion of them. The table includes about 22,000 clones, around 98% detected once. This chain links TRBV6-5 with TRBJ1-1, with 12 bases identical to TRBD1. This TCR was sampled from a man aged 45-60 years in good health, CMV-negative, and a related stem cell transplant donor. Sequencing was performed on naive CD4+ T cells sorted from PBMCs. The CDR3 coding sequence is TGTGCCAGCGGGACAGGGGGCAGTCTGAACACTGAAGCTTTCTTT. Translating it yields CASGTGGSLNTEAFF.